This T cell receptor (beta chain) came from a study of T cell responses to AZD1222 COVID-19 vaccine. General study results and limits: It was only after the peak T cell response that any repertoires were sampled.

This table comes from immunoSEQ multiplex PCR, and its TCRdb copy is limited to in-frame clones, with some not included. This sample has more than 60,000 clones, with about nine tenths found just once. Trimming took off 6 bases at V and 6 bases at J, with 3 bases between the two ends. CDR3 length equals 10 residues. A word on this clone: What it binds is unknown.

Sequenced here: peripheral blood, sampled on day 0 of AZD1222 vaccination. The clonotype comes from an adult in good health. This chain uses TRBV12-3 or TRBV12-4 with TRBJ2-1; unclear D gene. CDR3 loop: CASRSNEQFF. The CDR3 DNA is TGTGCCAGCAGAAGCAATGAGCAGTTCTTC.